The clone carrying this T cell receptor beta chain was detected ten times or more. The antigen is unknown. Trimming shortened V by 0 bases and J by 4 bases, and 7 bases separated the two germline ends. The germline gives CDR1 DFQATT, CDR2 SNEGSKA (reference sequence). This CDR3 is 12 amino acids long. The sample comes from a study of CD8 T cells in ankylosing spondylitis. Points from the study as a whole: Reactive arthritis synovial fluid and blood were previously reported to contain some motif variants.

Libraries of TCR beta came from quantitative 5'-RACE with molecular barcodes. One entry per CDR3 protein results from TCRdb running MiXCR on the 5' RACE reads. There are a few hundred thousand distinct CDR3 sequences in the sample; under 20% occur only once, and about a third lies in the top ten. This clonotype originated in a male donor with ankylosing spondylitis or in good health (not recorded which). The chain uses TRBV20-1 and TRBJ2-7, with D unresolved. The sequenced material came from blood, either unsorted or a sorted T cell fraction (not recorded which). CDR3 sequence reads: CSAREEGYEQYF. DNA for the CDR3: TGCAGTGCTAGAGAAGAAGGGTACGAGCAGTACTTC.